A single sample gave rise to the 9 T cell receptor beta chains below, sequenced in a study of cytomegalovirus exposure and HLA in healthy donors. Both 60 Vbeta primers and 13 Jbeta primers went into the PCR. Some clones are missing from TCRdb's copy, which holds only in-frame ones; the method was immunoSEQ multiplex PCR. The sample consists of about 93,000 clones, roughly four fifths of them appearing once. Sequencing was done on a sample of PBMCs. The source of these receptors is a man younger than 40 in good health and CMV-seronegative.

The chain employs TRBV5-1 and TRBJ2-5; TRBD1 might be the D (5 bases). The tail of the sequence fits TRBJ2-7 better, so the J call may be wrong. The germline V gene encodes CDR1 SGHRS and CDR2 YFSETQ. The CDR3 is 13 residues long. CDR3 amino acids: CASSLEQAYEQYF. CDR3 coding DNA: TGCGCCAGCAGCTTGGAACAGGCCTACGAGCAGTACTTC.

V usage is TRBV5-1 and J usage is TRBJ1-1, with no clear D. The CDR3 totals 12 residues. CDR1 SGHRS and CDR2 YFSETQ come from the germline V gene. V was shortened by 5 bases and J by 8 bases, with 13 bases between the two germline ends. CDR3 DNA: TGCGCCAGCAGGCTCGAGGGTTCGGAAGCTTTCTTT. It is translated as CASRLEGSEAFF.

The CDR3 DNA reads as TGTGCCAGCAGTTTTCGTACAGGGGAAGCTTTCTTT. Amino acids: CASSFRTGEAFF. The chain employs TRBV28 and TRBJ1-1; tentatively, D is TRBD1 (6 bases). V lost 3 bases and J lost 8, with 10 bases in between. Per the germline V gene, CDR1 is MDHEN and CDR2 is SYDVKM. The CDR3 length is 12 residues.

This clone was counted once. The chain joins TRBV18 to TRBJ1-1, with D possibly TRBD1 on 6 matching bases. This CDR3 comprises 16 residues. V was pared by 3 bases and J by 0 bases, with 14 bases between. Germline V gene sequence: CDR1 KGHSH, CDR2 LQKENI. CDR3 coding DNA: TGTGCCAGCTCACCGCAGGCTCAGGGGTTGAACACTGAAGCTTTCTTT. As protein: CASSPQAQGLNTEAFF. The whole variable domain, remainder taken from reference TRBV18 and TRBJ1-1, is NAGVMQNPRHLVRRRGQEARLRCSPMKGHSHVYWYRQLPEEGLKFMVYLQKENIIDESGMPKERFSAEFPKEGPSILRIQQVVRGDSAAYFCASSPQAQGLNTEAFFGQGTRLTVV.

Many counts were recorded for this clone. This chain uses TRBV7-2 with TRBJ1-2, with D unclear. This CDR3 is built from 14 residues. The germline V gene encodes CDR1 SGHTA and CDR2 FQGNSA. The V end was cut by 1 base, the J end by 6 bases, with 12 bases between. The CDR3 bases are TGTGCCAGCAGCTTAGGGCTGACACTGGATGGCTACACCTTC. Protein sequence: CASSLGLTLDGYTF.

The rearrangement joins TRBV4-2 to TRBJ1-6, with unresolved D. V lost 6 bases and J 5 bases, leaving 14 bases between the germline ends. The CDR3 extends over 15 amino acids. Germline CDR1 and CDR2: LGHNA and YNFKEQ. CDR3 sequence reads: CASRRATGNNSPLHF. The DNA for the CDR3 is TGTGCCAGCAGGCGCGCCACGGGAAATAATTCACCCCTCCACTTT.

The V call is TRBV9, the J call TRBJ1-4, with TRBD1 matching 9 bases. With 0 bases clipped from V and 5 bases from J, the junction kept 5 bases outside the gene matches. The CDR3 is made up of 16 amino acids. Per germline, CDR1 SGDLS and CDR2 YYNGEE. In nucleotides, the CDR3 is TGTGCCAGCAGCGTAGCTACGGGGACAGGGAATGAAAAACTGTTTTTT. It encodes CASSVATGTGNEKLFF.

The V gene is TRBV7-9, the J gene TRBJ2-1; 9 bases are a match to TRBD1. The germline V gene has CDR1 SEHNR and CDR2 FQNEAQ (reference sequence). CDR3 length equals 19 residues. After removal of 4 bases from V and 0 bases from J, the junction contained 13 bases not matched to a gene. The CDR3 sequence: CASSSTGTGFLSSYNEQFF. For the CDR3, the DNA is TGTGCCAGCAGCTCTACCGGGACAGGGTTTTTGAGCTCCTACAATGAGCAGTTCTTC.

The gene calls are TRBV18 and TRBJ1-5; possibly TRBD1 for D (5 bases). The V gene's germline CDR1 is KGHSH and CDR2 LQKENI. Deletions cut 0 bases from V and 8 bases from J, with 11 bases between. The CDR3 sequence is 14 residues long. CDR3 region: CASSPPGAGKPQHF. The CDR3 region has the DNA TGTGCCAGCTCACCACCTGGGGCAGGCAAGCCCCAGCATTTT.